The clone carrying this T cell receptor beta chain was observed a single time. Under the authors' procedure: Amplification of reference gene primers was used by the study to estimate nucleated cell counts. Repertoires were generated with immunoSEQ multiplex PCR, while TCRdb's copy carries only in-frame clones and drops some. V, J and clone size derive from that table, while D and trimming were established from the DNA sequence. The data show some 80,000 clones, approximately 86% seen once. From germline, CDR1 is MDHEN and CDR2 SYDVKM. V lost 6 bases, J lost 0 bases, and 9 bases lay in between. This CDR3 has 13 amino acids. This sample was taken from a study of blood T cell repertoires in COVID-19. Study information: Donors in the United States, Italy and Spain gave samples during acute or convalescent COVID-19. PBMCs, B-cell-depleted T cells, or T cells were the source of the cDNA or gDNA that made up the material.

The sample taken for sequencing was peripheral blood. The chain recombines TRBV28 with TRBJ2-7; D is unclear. The sequence was obtained from a human donor in a cohort sampled during active COVID-19. This CDR3 reads CASRLDASYEQYF. DNA of the CDR3: TGTGCCAGCAGGCTAGACGCCTCCTACGAGCAGTACTTC.